This T cell receptor (beta chain) was observed in a study of T cell responses to AZD1222 COVID-19 vaccine. Study-level findings and limits: Seropositive at baseline were only a handful of AZD1222 recipients.

The count of this clone is one. What it binds is unknown. TCRdb keeps only in-frame clones here, not all; method: immunoSEQ multiplex PCR. The sample has about 140,000 clones; 80% to 95% are singletons. V lost 8 bases and J lost 1, with 11 bases in between. CDR1 MNHEY and CDR2 SVGAGI come from the germline V gene. This CDR3 has 13 residues. The gene calls are TRBV6-5 and TRBJ1-1; D is unresolved. This clonotype originated in an adult in good health. Sequences were derived from peripheral blood, sampled on day 0 of AZD1222 vaccination. In DNA, the CDR3 is TGTGCCAGCTCTCGGGGTGGGAACACTGAAGCTTTCTTT. Its translation: CASSRGGNTEAFF.